This T cell receptor (beta chain) derives from a study of cytomegalovirus exposure and HLA in healthy donors. Note on this clone: Its cognate antigen is unknown.

The PCR had 60 Vbeta and 13 Jbeta primers. Clones were sequenced by immunoSEQ multiplex PCR, and TCRdb holds only the in-frame ones, with some missing. The sample lists fewer than 65,000 clones, around 77% occurring once. Study-level findings and limits: A later analysis, which compared TCR beta chains of equal frequency, found the HLA-associated ones more clonally expanded.

The receptor was isolated from a woman aged 40 to 55 in good health and CMV-seropositive. Sequencing was carried out using PBMCs.

The chain's CDR3 is CAWSVLWAYGYTF. CDR3 DNA sequence: TGTGCCTGGAGTGTACTGTGGGCCTATGGCTACACCTTC. V gene TRBV30 combines with J gene TRBJ1-2; no reliable D call. Trimming left V 0 bases short and J 4 bases short, with 9 bases between. The CDR3 runs to 13 residues. Germline CDR1 and CDR2: GTSNPN and SVGIG (reference sequence).